This TCR beta chain was recorded in a study of shared clonotypes between healthy human individuals. Overall study: Three plates each covered CD4 naive and memory; CD8 naive two, CD8 memory one.

V lost 3 bases, J lost 5 bases, and 7 bases stayed unmatched. The CDR3 contains 14 residues. Germline loops: CDR1 MDHEN, CDR2 SYDVKM. Genomic DNA of every subset was divided equally among multiple immunoSEQ plates. The assay was immunoSEQ multiplex PCR, and TCRdb's table has in-frame clones only and misses some. The sample has roughly 1.5 million clones, 95% to 99% seen once. This sequence was found in a man younger than 40 in good health. V is TRBV28 and J is TRBJ2-7; 7 bases line up with TRBD2. Sequenced: naive CD4+ T cells sorted from blood. Subset noted: CD45RA+ positively selected. The CDR3 DNA is TGTGCCAGCAGTTTTGCGGGAGAGGTAAACGAGCAGTACTTC. Its protein product is CASSFAGEVNEQYF.